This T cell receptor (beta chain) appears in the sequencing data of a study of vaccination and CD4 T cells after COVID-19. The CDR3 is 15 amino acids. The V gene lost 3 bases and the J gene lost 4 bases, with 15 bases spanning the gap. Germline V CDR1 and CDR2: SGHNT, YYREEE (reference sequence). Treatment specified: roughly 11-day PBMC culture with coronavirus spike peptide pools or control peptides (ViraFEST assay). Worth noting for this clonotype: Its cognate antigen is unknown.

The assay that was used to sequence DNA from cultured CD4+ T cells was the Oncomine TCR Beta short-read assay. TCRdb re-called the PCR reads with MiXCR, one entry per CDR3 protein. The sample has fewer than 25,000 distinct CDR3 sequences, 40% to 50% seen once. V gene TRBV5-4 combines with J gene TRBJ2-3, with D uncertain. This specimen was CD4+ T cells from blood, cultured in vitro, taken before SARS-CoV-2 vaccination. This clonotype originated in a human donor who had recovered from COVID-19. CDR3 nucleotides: TGTGCCAGCAGCTCGGTAGCTCCAATGCCAGATACGCAGTATTTT. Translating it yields CASSSVAPMPDTQYF.